This T cell receptor (beta chain) is drawn from a study of shared clonotypes between healthy human individuals. This clone was counted once. Antigen unknown. Study-wide findings and caveats: Naive CD4 clonotypes were shared across a handful of donors at roughly 5%. The study drew on few donors, limiting represented genetic and exposure-history diversity.

Clones were read by immunoSEQ multiplex PCR, and TCRdb kept only the in-frame ones, dropping some. The sample includes 850,000 to 1,200,000 clones, 60% to 80% seen only once; the top ten take over 1.3%. J gave up 3 bases and V 8 bases, and 12 bases lay outside the gene matches. Per the germline V gene, CDR1 is LNHDA and CDR2 is SQIVND (reference sequence). The CDR3 is 16 amino acids. The sequenced sample was memory CD4+ T cells sorted from blood. The sample's subset: CD45RA-negative fraction. This chain joins TRBV19 and TRBJ1-1, with 10 bases lining up with TRBD1. The sequence came from a man between 18 and 35 years old in good health. CDR3 bases: TGTGCCAGTGGGAGACAGGGGGCGAAGGGGTACACTGAAGCTTTCTTT. Protein: CASGRQGAKGYTEAFF.